The 20 T cell receptor beta chains below all came from one sample that was sequenced in a study of T-cell reconstitution after alpha-beta-depleted transplantation in children. Unique molecular identifiers were incorporated during preparation of the TCRbeta library. TCRdb passed the PCR reads through MiXCR, listing each CDR3 protein once. The data contain about 400,000 distinct CDR3 sequences, around 21% of them seen just once; the ten biggest clones take up 3.8%. This material consisted of PBMCs from the stem cell graft donor, taken from the stem cell graft. These TCRs come from a human donor who donated a stem cell graft to a child with acute myeloid leukemia.

This clonotype was detected many times. V gene TRBV12-3 or TRBV12-4 combines with J gene TRBJ2-6; D may be TRBD1 or TRBD2 (5 bases each). V lost 6 bases and J lost 4, with 13 bases in between. The CDR3 runs 15 residues. This CDR3 reads CASSPVGVGANVLTF. CDR3 nucleotide sequence: TGTGCCAGCAGCCCGGTGGGGGTCGGGGCCAACGTCCTGACTTTC.

This chain joins TRBV2 and TRBJ2-1, with D perhaps assigned TRBD1 or TRBD2 (5 bases each). The CDR3 is 12 amino acids. Trimming took off 7 bases at V and 8 bases at J, with 12 bases between the two ends. Germline V gives CDR1 SNHLY, CDR2 FYNNEI. CDR3 nucleotides: TGTGCCAGCAAGAGTATGGGGGATGAGCAGTTCTTC. Translation: CASKSMGDEQFF.

The sample holds a few counts of this clonotype. The gene calls are TRBV20-1 and TRBJ1-4; no clear D gene. From germline, CDR1 is DFQATT and CDR2 SNEGSKA (reference sequence). Trimming took 0 bases from V and 8 from J, leaving 10 bases between them. This CDR3 region has 13 residues. CDR3 DNA sequence: TGCAGTGCTAGAGAGCTCACGAACGAAAAACTGTTTTTT. It is translated as CSARELTNEKLFF.

This chain uses TRBV5-1 with TRBJ2-3, with TRBD2 matching over 10 bases. From germline, CDR1 is SGHRS and CDR2 YFSETQ. CDR3 length: 17 amino acids. The trim removed 0 bases at V and 5 bases at J, leaving 9 bases unmatched. This CDR3 is CASSLGALAGAGDTQYF. The CDR3 DNA follows: TGCGCCAGCAGCTTGGGGGCTCTAGCGGGAGCGGGAGATACGCAGTATTTT. The full variable domain, with the rest looked up from reference TRBV5-1 and TRBJ2-3, is KAGVTQTPRYLIKTRGQQVTLSCSPISGHRSVSWYQQTPGQGLQFLFEYFSETQRNKGNFPGRFSGRQFSNSRSEMNVSTLELGDSALYLCASSLGALAGAGDTQYFGPGTRLTVL.

This clonotype was seen a few times. The rearrangement uses TRBV29-1 and TRBJ2-1; 10 nucleotides match TRBD2. V shed 4 bases and J 1 base; nucleotides not matched to a gene: 4. This CDR3 is 15 amino acids long. CDR1 and CDR2 (germline): SQVTM, ANQGSEA. DNA of the CDR3: TGCAGCGTTGTTTTACTAGCGGGGTCCTACAATGAGCAGTTCTTC. This sequence encodes CSVVLLAGSYNEQFF.

This clonotype occurred a few times. This chain joins TRBV18 and TRBJ2-7, with D perhaps TRBD1 or TRBD2 (5 bases each). Germline V gives CDR1 KGHSH, CDR2 LQKENI. The ends were cut back, 6 bases at V and 2 bases at J, with 14 bases in the middle. The CDR3 covers 14 residues. CDR3 DNA sequence: TGTGCCAGCTCCCACCGGGACGGCCCCTACGAGCAGTACTTC. It codes for CASSHRDGPYEQYF.

The rearrangement joins TRBV2 to TRBJ1-1, with D perhaps TRBD1 (5 bases). V lost 6 bases and J lost 1, with 12 bases in between. The germline V gene has CDR1 SNHLY and CDR2 FYNNEI. CDR3 length: 14 residues. The CDR3 reads CASSGAGGNTEAFF. The CDR3 region has the DNA TGTGCCAGCAGCGGGGCCGGGGGGAACACTGAAGCTTTCTTT.

In this sample, this clonotype turned up once. A single base separates this from a much larger clone, so it may be a read error. The chain combines TRBV20-1 with TRBJ1-1; 8 bases line up with TRBD1. The CDR3 has 15 amino acids. The germline gives CDR1 DFQATT, CDR2 SNEGSKA (reference sequence). CDR3 bases: TGCTGTGCTCGAGATTGGACAGGGATCGGCACTGAAGCTTTCTTT. It codes for CCARDWTGIGTEAFF.

This clonotype was seen a few times. The rearrangement joins TRBV11-2 to TRBJ2-1, with 13 bases identical to TRBD2. CDR3 length: 16 residues. Germline V gives CDR1 SGHAT, CDR2 FQNNGV. V shed 5 bases and J 3 bases; nucleotides not matched to a gene: 4. CDR3 nucleotide sequence: TGTGCCAGCAGCGACCGACTAGCGGGAGGCTACAATGAGCAGTTCTTC. Protein product: CASSDRLAGGYNEQFF.

This clonotype came up many times. DNA of the CDR3: TGCAGCGTTTGGAGCGGGAGAGGCACAGATACGCAGTATTTT. Translating gives CSVWSGRGTDTQYF. This chain uses TRBV29-1 with TRBJ2-3; TRBD2 matches at 8 bases. V lost 5 bases, J lost 1 base, and 5 bases stayed unmatched. The CDR3 sequence is 14 residues long. From germline, CDR1 is SQVTM and CDR2 ANQGSEA.

This sequence joins TRBV20-1 and TRBJ2-7; no clear D. The CDR3 covers 14 residues. V lost 0 bases and J 0 bases, leaving 9 bases between the germline ends. Germline V gene sequence: CDR1 DFQATT, CDR2 SNEGSKA (reference sequence). CDR3 nucleotide sequence: TGCAGTGCTAGAGAACAGATCAGCTCCTACGAGCAGTACTTC. Protein product: CSAREQISSYEQYF.

This clonotype was detected ten times or more. The chain is built from TRBV12-3 or TRBV12-4 and TRBJ2-5; D is ambiguous. The CDR3 has 11 amino acids. Trimming took off 4 bases at V and 5 bases at J, with 5 bases between the two ends. The CDR3 protein is CASSSEETQYF. CDR3 sequence (DNA): TGTGCCAGCAGTTCCGAGGAGACCCAGTACTTC.

This clonotype was detected a few times. This chain's CDR3 is CATSRDVSGRATDTQYF. In DNA form, the CDR3 reads TGTGCCACCAGCAGAGATGTTAGCGGGAGAGCTACAGATACGCAGTATTTT. The genes are TRBV15 and TRBJ2-3; TRBD2 agrees at 9 bases. Trimming cost V 0 bases and J 3 bases; bases outside gene matches: 7. This CDR3 contains 17 residues. Per germline, CDR1 LNHNV and CDR2 YYDKDF (reference sequence).

The genes are TRBV12-3 or TRBV12-4 and TRBJ1-5; the match to TRBD1 covers 8 bases. Losses at the gene ends were 5 bases for V and 5 bases for J; bases not matched to a gene: 8. The CDR3 spans 15 residues. The DNA for the CDR3 is TGTGCCAGCAGTCCCTGGACAGGGCGGGATCAGCCCCAGCATTTT. It yields the protein CASSPWTGRDQPQHF.

Only a few counts were recorded for this clonotype. The V call is TRBV6-5, the J call TRBJ2-2; 9 bases are shared with TRBD1. The junction had 9 bases not matched to a gene; V was cut back by 4 bases and J by 6 bases. Per germline, CDR1 MNHEY and CDR2 SVGAGI. The CDR3 loop spans 16 amino acids. The CDR3 bases are TGTGCCAGCAGTTCCTCCGGGACAGGGCGGTCCGGGGAGCTGTTTTTT. Translated: CASSSSGTGRSGELFF.

This clonotype was observed a single time. This chain connects TRBV6-2 or TRBV6-3 to TRBJ2-1; D may match TRBD1 or TRBD2 (5 bases each). Per the germline V gene, CDR1 is MNHEY and CDR2 is SVGEGT. Trimming took 6 bases from V and 0 from J, leaving 12 bases between them. This CDR3 has 15 residues. CDR3 residues: CASSQGPSSYNEQFF. The CDR3 DNA follows: TGTGCCAGCAGCCAGGGACCGAGCTCCTACAATGAGCAGTTCTTC.

This clonotype was counted only a few times. The rearrangement links TRBV4-1 to TRBJ2-1; D unresolved. Trimming took 0 bases from V and 5 from J, leaving 17 bases between them. There are 17 residues in the CDR3. The germline V gene has CDR1 MGHRA and CDR2 YSYEKL. For the CDR3, the DNA is TGCGCCAGCAGCCAAGATAGGACCGCAGGCTTCGACAATGAGCAGTTCTTC. This sequence encodes CASSQDRTAGFDNEQFF.

The rearrangement links TRBV20-1 to TRBJ1-6; the D is unclear. V lost 3 bases and J lost 6, with 6 bases in between. Germline V CDR1 and CDR2: DFQATT, SNEGSKA (reference sequence). This CDR3 is built from 12 residues. CDR3 nucleotides: TGCAGTGCTAGCGTCTCTAATTCACCCCTCCACTTT. This gives the protein CSASVSNSPLHF.

The CDR3 sequence: CATHRGEGTGELFF. Here the CDR3 DNA reads TGTGCCACTCACCGGGGAGAGGGGACCGGGGAGCTGTTTTTT. The rearrangement uses TRBV10-3 and TRBJ2-2; D is possibly TRBD1 or TRBD2 (5 bases each). The V end was cut by 10 bases, the J end by 5 bases, with 17 bases between. This CDR3 is 14 amino acids long. Germline V gives CDR1 ENHRY, CDR2 SYGVKD.

In this sample, this clonotype turned up many times. The CDR3 DNA sequence: TGCAGCGTGTCTGAGACTAGCGGGAGCTTCCCAGTCGAGCAGTACTTC. It codes for CSVSETSGSFPVEQYF. This rearrangement joins TRBV29-1 to TRBJ2-7; 12 positions agree with TRBD2. The germline gives CDR1 SQVTM, CDR2 ANQGSEA. CDR3 length: 16 amino acids. After removal of 6 bases from V and 6 bases from J, the junction contained 15 bases not matched to a gene.